This T cell receptor (beta chain) comes out of a study of control samples from healthy donors and cancer patients. Sequencing used immunoSEQ multiplex PCR; TCRdb keeps in-frame clones, though not all of them. Of around 140,000 clones in the sample, approximately 89% were seen once. Germline lookup yields CDR1 SNHLY and CDR2 FYNNEI. This CDR3 comprises 15 residues. The ends lost 7 bases at V and 4 bases at J; junction bases unmatched: 12. Sequenced: PBMCs. The TCR originated in a man between 45 and 60 years old with head and neck cancer. V and J are TRBV2 and TRBJ1-1; 7 nucleotides align to TRBD1. The CDR3, as DNA: TGTGCCAGCAAGAGGGAACAGGGGAGGGGCACTGAAGCTTTCTTT. It encodes CASKREQGRGTEAFF.